Reported below is one T cell receptor (beta chain). Its specific antigen is unknown. Base qualities were left out, and no much larger clone turns up one base away. These data come from a study of CD8 T cells in Susac syndrome (dated by TCRdb to between 2018 and 2021). Concerning the study at large: Repertoire sequencing was used to test whether CD8+ T cell activation and differentiation in Susac syndrome was antigen driven. On the study overall, not on this receptor specifically: The number of individuals in the TCR sequencing and HLA analysis was recognized as being relatively small.

Peripheral blood CD8+ and CD4+ T cells from healthy donors, Susac syndrome patients and multiple sclerosis patients were profiled using high-throughput TCR beta sequencing. The multiple sclerosis controls were treatment-naive patients whose relapsing-remitting disease, either stable or active, fulfilled the revised McDonald criteria. CD8+ TEMRA cells were enriched by FACS, while bulk CD8+ and CD4+ T cells were purified by magnetic negative isolation. Blood was drawn into EDTA tubes, processed within 24 hours, and PBMCs were isolated by density gradient centrifugation. PBMCs intended for TCR sequencing were cryopreserved in liquid nitrogen and thawed later in a water bath at 37 degrees C. Purity of sorted or isolated CD4+, CD8+ and CD8+ TEMRA cells was at least 90%. RNA was extracted using the RNeasy kit, and roughly 0.45 to 1 microgram was reverse transcribed with random hexamers. The immunoSEQ multiplex PCR assay, covering 54 Vbeta and 13 Jbeta segments, was used to amplify TCR beta CDR3 regions. Bias from PCR amplification was corrected by using a synthetic template baseline for primer optimization and for computational correction. The study's processing was this. Reads were assigned to V, D and J genes according to IMGT and analyzed in immunoSEQ Analyzer, with only productive sequences retained. Clonality was calculated as one minus the Shannon entropy normalized by log2 of the number of productive unique sequences. For each patient and control, public and private clones were evaluated within the 100 most prevalent clones. Susac-specific clones were defined as absent from healthy and MS cohorts, approximately 1,000 published viral clones and other ImmuneACCESS disease sequences. In TCRdb, the public reads were trimmed at Q25 with fastp and aligned with MiXCR, with productive beta chains retained. Duplicate CDR3 protein sequences are folded into a single record with the most common DNA and genes. The V and J calls were determined by TCRdb, not by the authors. The sample table records 180,000 or so distinct CDR3 sequences; more than 90% of these occur just once. In total, the top ten clones hold about 0.09% of the sample.

The germline V gene encodes CDR1 DFQATT and CDR2 SNEGSKA (reference sequence). The junction shows trimming of 1 base on V and 4 bases on J, plus 12 bases between the germline ends. The CDR3 goes from the cysteine to the phenylalanine over 14 residues. Only CDR3 DNA is held: 42 bases, read in frame from base 1. The chain couples TRBV20-1 to TRBJ2-3; TRBD1 could be the D gene, as 6 bases match. Sequencing was done on a sample of CD4+ T cells from PBMCs. This clonotype originated in a human donor with multiple sclerosis. The DNA sequence follows: TGCAGTGCTAGAGTGGGACAAGGCGCAGATACGCAGTATTTT. Its translation is CSARVGQGADTQYF.